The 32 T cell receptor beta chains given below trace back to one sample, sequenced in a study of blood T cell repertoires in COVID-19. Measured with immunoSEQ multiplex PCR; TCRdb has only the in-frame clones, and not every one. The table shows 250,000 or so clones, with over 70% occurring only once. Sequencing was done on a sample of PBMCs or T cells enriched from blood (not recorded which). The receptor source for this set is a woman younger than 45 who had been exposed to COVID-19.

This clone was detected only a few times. CDR3 DNA sequence: TGTGCCTGGAAGGAGGGGAACACTGAAGCTTTCTTT. Translating gives CAWKEGNTEAFF. This chain joins TRBV30 and TRBJ1-1, with D hard to call. Germline assignment: CDR1 GTSNPN and CDR2 SVGIG (reference sequence). The CDR3 has 12 amino acids. Trimming left V 4 bases short and J 1 base short, with 7 bases between.

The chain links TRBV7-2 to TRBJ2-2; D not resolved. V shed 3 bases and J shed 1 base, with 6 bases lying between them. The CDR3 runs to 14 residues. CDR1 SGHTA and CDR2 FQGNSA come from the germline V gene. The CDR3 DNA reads TGTGCCAGCAGCTTCTCCGGGAACACCGGGGAGCTGTTTTTT. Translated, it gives CASSFSGNTGELFF.

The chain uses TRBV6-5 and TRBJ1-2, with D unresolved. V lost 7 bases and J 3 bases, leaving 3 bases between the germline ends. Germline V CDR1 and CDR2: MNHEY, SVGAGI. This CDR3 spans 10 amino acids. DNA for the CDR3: TGTGCCAGCACCGACTATGGCTACACCTTC. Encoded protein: CASTDYGYTF.

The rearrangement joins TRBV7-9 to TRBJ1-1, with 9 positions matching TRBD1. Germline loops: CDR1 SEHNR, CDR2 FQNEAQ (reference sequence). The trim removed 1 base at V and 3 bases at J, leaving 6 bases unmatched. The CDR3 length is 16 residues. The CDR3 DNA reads TGTGCCAGCAGCTTAGAAACAGGGGGCAAAGACACTGAAGCTTTCTTT. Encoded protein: CASSLETGGKDTEAFF.

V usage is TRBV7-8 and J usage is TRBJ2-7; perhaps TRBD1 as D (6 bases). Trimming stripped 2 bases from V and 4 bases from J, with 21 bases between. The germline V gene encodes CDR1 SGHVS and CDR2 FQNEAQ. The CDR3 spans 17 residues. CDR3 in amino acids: CASSLRPPGQGSYEQYF. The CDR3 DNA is TGTGCCAGCAGCTTAAGGCCACCGGGACAAGGAAGTTACGAGCAGTACTTC.

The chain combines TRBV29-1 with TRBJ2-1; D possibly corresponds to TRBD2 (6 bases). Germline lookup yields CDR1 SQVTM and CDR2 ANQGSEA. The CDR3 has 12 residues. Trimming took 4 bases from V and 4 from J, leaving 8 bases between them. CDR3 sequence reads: CSVGSGYNEQFF. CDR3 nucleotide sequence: TGCAGCGTTGGTAGCGGTTACAATGAGCAGTTCTTC.

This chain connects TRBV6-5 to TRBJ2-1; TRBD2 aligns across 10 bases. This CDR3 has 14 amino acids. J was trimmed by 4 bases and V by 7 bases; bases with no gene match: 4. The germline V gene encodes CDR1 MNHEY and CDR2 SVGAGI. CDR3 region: CASKLTSGYNEQFF. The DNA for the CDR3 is TGTGCCAGCAAGCTGACTAGCGGGTACAATGAGCAGTTCTTC.

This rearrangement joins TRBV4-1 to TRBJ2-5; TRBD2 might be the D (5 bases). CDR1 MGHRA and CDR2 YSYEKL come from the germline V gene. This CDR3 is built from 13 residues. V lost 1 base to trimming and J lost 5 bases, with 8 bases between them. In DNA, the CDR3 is TGCGCCAGCAGCCAAGTCGGGGTGGAGACCCAGTACTTC. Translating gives CASSQVGVETQYF.

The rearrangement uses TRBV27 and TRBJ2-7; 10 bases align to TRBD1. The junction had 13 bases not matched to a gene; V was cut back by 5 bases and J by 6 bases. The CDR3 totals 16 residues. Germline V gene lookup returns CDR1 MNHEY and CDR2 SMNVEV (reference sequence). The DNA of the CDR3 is TGTGCCAGCAGTACGCGGGACAGGGGTGGGTTCTTCGAGCAGTACTTC. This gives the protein CASSTRDRGGFFEQYF.

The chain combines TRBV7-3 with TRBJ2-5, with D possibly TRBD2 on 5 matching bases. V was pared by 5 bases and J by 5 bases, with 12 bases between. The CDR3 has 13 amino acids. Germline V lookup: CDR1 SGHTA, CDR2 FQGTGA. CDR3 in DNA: TGTGCCAGCAGCCTCACTAGAGACGAGACCCAGTACTTC. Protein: CASSLTRDETQYF.

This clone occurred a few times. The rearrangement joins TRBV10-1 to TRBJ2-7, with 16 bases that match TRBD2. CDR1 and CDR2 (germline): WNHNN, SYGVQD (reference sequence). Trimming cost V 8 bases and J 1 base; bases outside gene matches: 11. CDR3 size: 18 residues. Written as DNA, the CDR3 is TGCGCCAGCGCACCGGGACTAGCGGGAGGGCCAGGGTCCTACGAGCAGTACTTC. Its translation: CASAPGLAGGPGSYEQYF.

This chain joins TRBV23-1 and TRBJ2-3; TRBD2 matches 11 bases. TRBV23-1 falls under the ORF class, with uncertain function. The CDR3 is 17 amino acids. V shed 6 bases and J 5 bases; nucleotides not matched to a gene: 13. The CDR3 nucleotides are TGCGCCAGCAGCCCGGGACCTACTAGCGGGAGAAGAGATACGCAGTATTTT. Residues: CASSPGPTSGRRDTQYF.

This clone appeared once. CDR3 in amino acids: CASSQDNLAGGGTYEQYF. The CDR3 nucleotides read TGCGCCAGCAGCCAAGATAACCTAGCGGGAGGTGGAACCTACGAGCAGTACTTC. This sequence joins TRBV4-1 and TRBJ2-7; 11 positions match TRBD2. V trimming: 0 bases; J trimming: 2 bases; junction bases outside the gene matches: 9. The V gene's germline CDR1 is MGHRA and CDR2 YSYEKL. The CDR3 has 18 residues.

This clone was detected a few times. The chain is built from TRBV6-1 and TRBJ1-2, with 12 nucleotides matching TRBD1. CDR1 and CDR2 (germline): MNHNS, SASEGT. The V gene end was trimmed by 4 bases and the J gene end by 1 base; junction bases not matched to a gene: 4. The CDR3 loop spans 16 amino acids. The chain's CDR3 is CASSVGQGAFNYGYTF. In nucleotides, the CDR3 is TGTGCCAGCAGTGTGGGACAGGGGGCGTTTAACTATGGCTACACCTTC.

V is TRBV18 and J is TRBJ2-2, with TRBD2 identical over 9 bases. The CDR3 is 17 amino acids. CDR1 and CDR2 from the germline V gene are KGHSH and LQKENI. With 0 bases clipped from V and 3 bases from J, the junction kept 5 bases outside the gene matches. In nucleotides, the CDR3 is TGTGCCAGCTCACCACCGGGACTAGCTCACTACACCGGGGAGCTGTTTTTT. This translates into CASSPPGLAHYTGELFF.

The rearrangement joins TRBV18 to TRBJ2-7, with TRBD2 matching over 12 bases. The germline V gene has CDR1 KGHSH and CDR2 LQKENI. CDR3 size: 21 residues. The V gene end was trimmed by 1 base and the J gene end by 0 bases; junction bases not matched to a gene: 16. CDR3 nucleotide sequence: TGTGCCAGCTCACCACGCGGGGCTAGCGGGAGGGCCCAGGCTACCTCCTACGAGCAGTACTTC. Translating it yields CASSPRGASGRAQATSYEQYF.

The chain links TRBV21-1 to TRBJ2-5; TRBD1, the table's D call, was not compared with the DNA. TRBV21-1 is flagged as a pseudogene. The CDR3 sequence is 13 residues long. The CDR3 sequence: CASSGGHVETQYF. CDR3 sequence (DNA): TGTGCCAGCAGCGGTGGACACGTTGAGACCCAGTACTTC.

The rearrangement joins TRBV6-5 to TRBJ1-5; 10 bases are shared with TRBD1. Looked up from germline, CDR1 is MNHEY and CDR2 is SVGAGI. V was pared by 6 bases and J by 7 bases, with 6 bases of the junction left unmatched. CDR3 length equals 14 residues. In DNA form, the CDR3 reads TGTGCCAGCAGCAATGACAGGGGGCACCAGCCCCAGCATTTT. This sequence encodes CASSNDRGHQPQHF.

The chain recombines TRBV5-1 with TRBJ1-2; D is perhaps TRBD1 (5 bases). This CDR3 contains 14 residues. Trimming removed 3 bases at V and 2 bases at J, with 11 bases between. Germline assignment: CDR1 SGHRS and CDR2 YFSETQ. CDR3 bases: TGCGCCAGCAGCTACCAGGGCCTAAACTATGGCTACACCTTC. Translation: CASSYQGLNYGYTF.

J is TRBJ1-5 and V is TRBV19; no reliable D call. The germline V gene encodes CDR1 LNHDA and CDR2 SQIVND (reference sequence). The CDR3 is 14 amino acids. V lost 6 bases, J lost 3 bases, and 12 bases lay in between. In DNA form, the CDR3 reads TGTGCCAGTAGAAGGGAGCTTTCCAATCAGCCCCAGCATTTT. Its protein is CASRRELSNQPQHF.

The CDR3 loop reads CASSEQRTGAPDTQYF. CDR3 sequence (DNA): TGCGCCAGCAGTGAACAGAGGACAGGGGCCCCAGATACGCAGTATTTT. V is TRBV10-1 and J is TRBJ2-3, with 9 positions matching TRBD1. Germline CDR1 is WNHNN and CDR2 is SYGVQD (reference sequence). The CDR3 extends over 16 amino acids. Trimming cost V 3 bases and J 4 bases; bases outside gene matches: 8.

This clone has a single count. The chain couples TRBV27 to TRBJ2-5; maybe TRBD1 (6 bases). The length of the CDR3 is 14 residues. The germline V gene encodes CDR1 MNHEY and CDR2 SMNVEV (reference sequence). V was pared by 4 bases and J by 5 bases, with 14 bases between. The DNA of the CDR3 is TGTGCCAGCAGTTCACAGGGAAGGGTGGAGACCCAGTACTTC. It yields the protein CASSSQGRVETQYF.

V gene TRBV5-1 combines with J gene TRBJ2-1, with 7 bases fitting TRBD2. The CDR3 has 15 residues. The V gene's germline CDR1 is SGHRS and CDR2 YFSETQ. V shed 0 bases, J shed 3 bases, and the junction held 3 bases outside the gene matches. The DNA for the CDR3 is TGCGCCAGCAGCTTGGAACTAGCGAGCTACAATGAGCAGTTCTTC. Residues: CASSLELASYNEQFF.

The CDR3: CASSSGQGQIVGSGNTIYF. Written as DNA, the CDR3 is TGCGCCAGCAGCTCGGGACAGGGGCAGATAGTCGGATCTGGAAACACCATATATTTT. This chain connects TRBV5-1 to TRBJ1-3; 10 positions match TRBD1. V lost 3 bases, J lost 1 base, and 13 bases stayed unmatched. Germline CDR1 reads SGHRS; CDR2 reads YFSETQ. The CDR3 sequence is 19 residues long.

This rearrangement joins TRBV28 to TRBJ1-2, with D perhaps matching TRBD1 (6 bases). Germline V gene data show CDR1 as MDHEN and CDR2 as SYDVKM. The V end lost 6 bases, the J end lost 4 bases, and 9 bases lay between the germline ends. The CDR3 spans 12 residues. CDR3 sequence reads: CASSGTFYGYTF. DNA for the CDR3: TGTGCCAGCAGCGGGACATTCTATGGCTACACCTTC.

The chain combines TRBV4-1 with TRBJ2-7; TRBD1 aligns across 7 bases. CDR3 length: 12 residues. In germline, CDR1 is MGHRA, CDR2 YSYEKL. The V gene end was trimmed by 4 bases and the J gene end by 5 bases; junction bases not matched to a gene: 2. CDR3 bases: TGCGCCAGCAGCCCGACAGGGAACGAGCAGTACTTC. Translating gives CASSPTGNEQYF.

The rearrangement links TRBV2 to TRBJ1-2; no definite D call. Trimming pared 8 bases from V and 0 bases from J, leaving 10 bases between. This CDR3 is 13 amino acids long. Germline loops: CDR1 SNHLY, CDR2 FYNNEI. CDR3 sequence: CASVRGANYGYTF. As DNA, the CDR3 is TGTGCCAGCGTTCGGGGAGCTAACTATGGCTACACCTTC. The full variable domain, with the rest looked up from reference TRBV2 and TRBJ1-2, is EPEVTQTPSHQVTQMGQEVILRCVPISNHLYFYWYRQILGQKVEFLVSFYNNEISEKSEIFDDQFSVERPDGSNFTLKIRSTKLEDSAMYFCASVRGANYGYTFGSGTRLTVV.

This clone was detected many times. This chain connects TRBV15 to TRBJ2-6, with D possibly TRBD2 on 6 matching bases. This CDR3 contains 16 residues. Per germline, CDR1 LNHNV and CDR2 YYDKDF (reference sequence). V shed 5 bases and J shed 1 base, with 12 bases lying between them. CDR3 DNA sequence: TGTGCCACCAGCTCGGGACTTTTATCTGGGGCCAACGTCCTGACTTTC. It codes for CATSSGLLSGANVLTF.

CDR3 loop: CASSLIPMGVGNQPQHF. The DNA of the CDR3 is TGTGCCAGCAGTTTAATCCCCATGGGCGTCGGCAATCAGCCCCAGCATTTT. The V call is TRBV28, the J call TRBJ1-5, with D hard to call. The CDR3 sequence is 17 residues long. CDR1 and CDR2 (germline): MDHEN, SYDVKM. The V end lost 2 bases, the J end lost 2 bases, and 16 bases lay between the germline ends. Full variable domain (remainder filled in from reference TRBV28 and TRBJ1-5): DVKVTQSSRYLVKRTGEKVFLECVQDMDHENMFWYRQDPGLGLRLIYFSYDVKMKEKGDIPEGYSVSREKKERFSLILESASTNQTSMYLCASSLIPMGVGNQPQHFGDGTRLSIL.

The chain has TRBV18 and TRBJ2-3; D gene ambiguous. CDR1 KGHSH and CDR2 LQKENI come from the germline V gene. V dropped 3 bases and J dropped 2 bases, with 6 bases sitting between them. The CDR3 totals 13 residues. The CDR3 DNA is TGTGCCAGCTCACCGGGCTACACAGATACGCAGTATTTT. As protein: CASSPGYTDTQYF.

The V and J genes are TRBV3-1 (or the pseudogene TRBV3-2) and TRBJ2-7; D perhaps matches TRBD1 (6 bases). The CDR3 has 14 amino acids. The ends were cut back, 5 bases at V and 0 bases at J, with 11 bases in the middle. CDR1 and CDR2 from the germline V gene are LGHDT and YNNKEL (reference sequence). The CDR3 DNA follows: TGTGCCAGCAGCGCACAGGGCTACTCCTACGAGCAGTACTTC. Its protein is CASSAQGYSYEQYF.

The CDR3, as DNA: TGTGCTAGTGGTTTGGTGGTAGGGGTTAACACTGAAGCTTTCTTT. It specifies CASGLVVGVNTEAFF. The chain employs TRBV12-5 and TRBJ1-1, with D maybe TRBD1 (5 bases). The V end lost 0 bases, the J end lost 2 bases, and 10 bases lay between the germline ends. This CDR3 contains 15 residues. Germline V gene lookup returns CDR1 LGHNT and CDR2 FRNRAP.